The following is a T cell receptor (beta chain) sequence with its context. Germline lookup yields CDR1 KGHSH and CDR2 LQKENI. The CDR3 is made up of 12 amino acids. V lost 5 bases and J lost 3, with 7 bases in between. Authors' methods: The authors estimated nucleated cell counts from reference gene primer amplification. The protocol was immunoSEQ multiplex PCR, while the TCRdb copy is restricted to in-frame clones and leaves out a portion. D and trimming come from the DNA, and the V and J calls and clone size come from that table. This sample has hundreds of thousands of clones, with roughly 80% found just once. This entry belongs to a study of blood T cell repertoires in COVID-19. Study context: COVID-19 samples collected from the United States, Italy and Spain covered acute and convalescent phases. Nucleic acid was either cDNA or gDNA, and it came from T cells, B-cell-depleted T cells, or PBMCs.

This clonotype was sampled from a woman older than 75 with acute or convalescent COVID-19. The sequenced sample consisted of peripheral blood. The rearrangement joins TRBV18 to TRBJ1-1; D might be TRBD1 (5 bases). CDR3 DNA: TGTGCCAGCTCAGCAGGGTACACTGAAGCTTTCTTT. It translates to CASSAGYTEAFF.